The 9 T cell receptor beta chains in this list originate from one sample, sequenced in a study of regulatory T cells in long-lasting Graves disease. Through Arm-PCR of CDR3 regions and iRepertoire HTBI primers, TCR beta libraries were built. MiXCR was run by TCRdb on the multiplex PCR reads, yielding one entry per CDR3 protein. The sample lists hundreds of thousands of distinct CDR3 sequences; 20% were seen once. Noted time point: persistent/refractory GD, antithyroid drugs over 5 years with positive TRAb. Extracted RNA from PBMCs served as the source of the TCR library. The sample consisted of peripheral blood mononuclear cells (PBMCs), taken when the disease was refractory, from a patient treated with antithyroid drugs. Source of these receptors: a female donor with Graves disease.

On this clonotype: One end of the junction fails to match germline, which may point to a read error. The chain is built from TRBV7-7 and TRBJ2-1; 8 bases fit TRBD1. The CDR3 totals 15 residues. Germline V lookup: CDR1 SSHAT, CDR2 FNYEAQ (reference sequence). This chain's CDR3 is CASSQTGDPYNEQFF. The CDR3 nucleotides are TGTGCTAGCAGTCAGACAGGGGACCCCTACAATGAGCAGTTCTTC.

For this clonotype: The conserved final phenylalanine or tryptophan is absent from the CDR3, which likely points to a read error. The CDR3 sequence: CASSLGHSNTEAFL. For the CDR3, the DNA is TGTGCCAGCAGCTTAGGGCACTCGAACACTGAAGCTTTCCTT. J is TRBJ1-1 and V is TRBV7-2; D is unresolved. V dropped 1 base and J dropped 1 base, with 7 bases sitting between them. The CDR3 sequence is 14 residues long. Germline CDR1 reads SGHTA; CDR2 reads FQGNSA.

The rearrangement links TRBV12-5 to TRBJ2-2, with 9 bases lining up with TRBD1. CDR1 and CDR2 from the germline V gene are LGHNT and FRNRAP. This CDR3 comprises 19 residues. The CDR3 region has the DNA TGTGTCACGAGAGGAGTCTCGTGGGGGGACAGGGTGCCCACCGGGGAGCTGTTTTTT. Residues: CVTRGVSWGDRVPTGELFF. Full variable domain (outside the CDR3, taken from reference TRBV12-5 and TRBJ2-2): DARVTQTPRHKVTEMGQEVTMRCQPILGHNTVFWYRQTMMQGLELLAYFRNRAPLDDSGMPKDRFSAEMPDATLATLKIQPSEPRDSAVYFCVTRGVSWGDRVPTGELFFGEGSRLTVL.

This clonotype was found a few times. The genes are TRBV4-1 and TRBJ2-4; TRBD1 aligns across 7 bases. The trim removed 3 bases at V and 0 bases at J, leaving 11 bases unmatched. The CDR3 sequence is 18 residues long. CDR1 and CDR2 from the germline V gene are MGHRA and YSYEKL. CDR3 nucleotide sequence: TGCGCCAGCAGCCACTCTGGACAGGCGAGACTAGCCAAAAACATTCAGTACTTC. Amino acid sequence: CASSHSGQARLAKNIQYF.

On this clonotype itself: A much larger clonotype is one base distant, so this may be a read error. The chain has TRBV10-3 and TRBJ2-7; 11 bases match TRBD1. The germline gives CDR1 ENHRY, CDR2 SYGVKD. CDR3 length: 13 residues. Losses at the gene ends were 11 bases for V and 4 bases for J; bases not matched to a gene: 7. This CDR3 reads CAVKDRGPYEQYF. Here the CDR3 DNA reads TGTGCCGTCAAGGACAGGGGGCCTTACGAGCAGTACTTC.

This clonotype has ten or more counts. This rearrangement joins TRBV12-3 or TRBV12-4 to TRBJ2-7; TRBD2 matches at 7 bases. V dropped 5 bases and J dropped 6; count of bases not matched to a gene: 10. The CDR3 is made up of 14 amino acids. The CDR3 nucleotides are TGTGCCAGCAGTCCCCGTGAAGCGGGGCTCGAGCAGTACTTC. This encodes CASSPREAGLEQYF.

CDR3 in DNA: TGCGCCAGCGCCACCCAGGGACCTCGGGAGACCCAGTACTTC. Amino acid sequence: CASATQGPRETQYF. The V call is TRBV5-1, the J call TRBJ2-5; tentatively, D is TRBD1 or TRBD2 (5 bases each). V was pared by 7 bases and J by 5 bases, with 18 bases between. This CDR3 has 14 residues. Germline assignment: CDR1 SGHRS and CDR2 YFSETQ.

The CDR3 DNA sequence: TGTGCCAGCAGCTTAGAACCCAACTACAATGAGCAGTTCTTC. Amino acids: CASSLEPNYNEQFF. The gene calls are TRBV11-3 and TRBJ2-1, with unresolved D. The germline V and J ends were trimmed by 0 bases and 3 bases, with 6 bases remaining between them. The germline V gene has CDR1 SGHNT and CDR2 YENEEA. The CDR3 has 14 residues.

This chain uses TRBV5-1 with TRBJ1-1, with 11 nucleotides matching TRBD1. J lost 7 bases, V lost 5 bases, and 10 bases had no gene match. The CDR3 length is 15 residues. The germline V gene has CDR1 SGHRS and CDR2 YFSETQ. The CDR3 coding sequence is TGCGCCAGCAGTTACAGGACAGGGGGCGCGAATGAAGCTTTCTTT. It codes for CASSYRTGGANEAFF.